This section outlines one T cell receptor (beta chain) sequence together with its context. Data came from immunoSEQ multiplex PCR; TCRdb stores just in-frame clones and leaves some out. The sample lists about 140,000 clones; 60% to 80% were seen once. The source of the sample is a study of blood T cell repertoires in COVID-19. The CDR3 extends over 11 amino acids. Trimming removed 2 bases from V and 6 bases from J, with 4 bases in between. Germline V gene data show CDR1 as LNHDA and CDR2 as SQIVND (reference sequence). Individuals aged about 18 to 95 years were recruited from 24 US areas. This TCR derives from a woman aged 50 to 65 who had recovered from COVID-19. The sequencing input was PBMCs or T cells enriched from blood (not recorded which). This rearrangement joins TRBV19 to TRBJ1-1; D ambiguous. Here the CDR3 DNA reads TGTGCCAGTAGTATACGGGCTGAAGCTTTCTTT. Encoded protein: CASSIRAEAFF.